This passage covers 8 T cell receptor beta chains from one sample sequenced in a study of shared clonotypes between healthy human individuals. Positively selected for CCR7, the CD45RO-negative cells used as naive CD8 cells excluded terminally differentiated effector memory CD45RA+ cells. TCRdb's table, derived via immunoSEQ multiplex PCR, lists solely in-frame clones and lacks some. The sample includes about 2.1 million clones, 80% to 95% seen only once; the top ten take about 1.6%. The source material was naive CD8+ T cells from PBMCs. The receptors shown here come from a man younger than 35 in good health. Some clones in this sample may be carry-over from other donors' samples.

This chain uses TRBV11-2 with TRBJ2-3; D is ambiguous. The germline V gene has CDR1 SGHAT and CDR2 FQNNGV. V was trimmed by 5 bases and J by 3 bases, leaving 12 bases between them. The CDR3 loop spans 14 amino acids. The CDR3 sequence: CASSPRSETDTQYF. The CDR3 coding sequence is TGTGCCAGCAGCCCTCGCTCGGAGACAGATACGCAGTATTTT.

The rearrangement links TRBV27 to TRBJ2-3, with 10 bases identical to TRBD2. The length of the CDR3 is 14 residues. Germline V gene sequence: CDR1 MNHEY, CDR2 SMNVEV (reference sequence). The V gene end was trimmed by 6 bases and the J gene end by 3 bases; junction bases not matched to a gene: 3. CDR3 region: CASRLAGRTDTQYF. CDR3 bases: TGTGCCAGCAGACTAGCGGGAAGAACAGATACGCAGTATTTT.

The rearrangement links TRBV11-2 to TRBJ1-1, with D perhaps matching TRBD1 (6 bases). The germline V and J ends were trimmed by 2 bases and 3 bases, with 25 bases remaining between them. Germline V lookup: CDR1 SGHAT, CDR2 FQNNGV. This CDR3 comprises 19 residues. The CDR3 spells CASSLWAGLRGRLDTEAFF. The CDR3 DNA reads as TGTGCCAGCAGCTTATGGGCGGGCCTGCGGGGGCGGTTGGACACTGAAGCTTTCTTT. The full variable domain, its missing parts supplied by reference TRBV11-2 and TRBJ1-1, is EAGVAQSPRYKIIEKRQSVAFWCNPISGHATLYWYQQILGQGPKLLIQFQNNGVVDDSQLPKDRFSAERLKGVDSTLKIQPAKLEDSAVYLCASSLWAGLRGRLDTEAFFGQGTRLTVV.

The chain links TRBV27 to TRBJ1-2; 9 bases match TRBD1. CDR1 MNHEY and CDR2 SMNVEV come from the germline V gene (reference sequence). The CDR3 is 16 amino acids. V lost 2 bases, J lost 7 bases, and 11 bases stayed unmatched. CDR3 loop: CASSLRRDRVQRGYTF. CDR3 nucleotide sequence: TGTGCCAGCAGTTTACGCCGGGACAGGGTGCAACGTGGCTACACCTTC.

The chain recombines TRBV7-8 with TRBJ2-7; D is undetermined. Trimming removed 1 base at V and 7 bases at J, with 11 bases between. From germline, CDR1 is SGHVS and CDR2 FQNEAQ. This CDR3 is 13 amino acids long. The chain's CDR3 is CASSLVGEEEQYF. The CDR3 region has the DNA TGTGCCAGCAGCTTAGTTGGAGAGGAGGAGCAGTACTTC.

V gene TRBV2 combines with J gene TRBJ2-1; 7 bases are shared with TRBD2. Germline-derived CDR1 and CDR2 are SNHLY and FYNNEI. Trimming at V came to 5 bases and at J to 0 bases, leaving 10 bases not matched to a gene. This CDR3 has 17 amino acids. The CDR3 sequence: CASSQSTSRLSYNEQFF. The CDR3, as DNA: TGTGCCAGCAGTCAATCGACTAGCCGCCTCTCCTACAATGAGCAGTTCTTC.

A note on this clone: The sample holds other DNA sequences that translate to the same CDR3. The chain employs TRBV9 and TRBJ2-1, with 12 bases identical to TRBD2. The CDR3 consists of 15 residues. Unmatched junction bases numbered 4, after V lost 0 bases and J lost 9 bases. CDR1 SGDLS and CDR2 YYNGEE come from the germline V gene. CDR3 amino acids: CASSVGTSGTGEQFF. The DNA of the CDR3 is TGTGCCAGCAGCGTAGGGACTAGCGGGACTGGTGAGCAGTTCTTC.

The chain's CDR3 is CASSELRHLANQPQHF. The DNA of the CDR3 is TGTGCCAGCAGTGAATTAAGACACCTTGCTAATCAGCCCCAGCATTTT. V usage is TRBV6-1 and J usage is TRBJ1-5; no clear D. The CDR3 is 16 amino acids. The germline V gene has CDR1 MNHNS and CDR2 SASEGT. The V gene lost 2 bases and the J gene lost 4 bases, with 15 bases spanning the gap.